The 5 T cell receptor beta chains below were found in one sample sequenced in a study of Ad26.COV2.S vaccination and SARS-CoV-2 variants. Treatment given: 15 to 20 received Ad26.COV2.S at low or high dose, single or two shots; several received placebo; per-sample allocation not given. Samples came from day 63 after the first vaccine or placebo injection. Using immunoSEQ multiplex PCR, the repertoire was profiled, and TCRdb retains in-frame clones only, with some absent. The repertoire holds approximately 410,000 clones, with 85% to 90% as singletons. The sample here was peripheral blood, taken in a trial of Ad26.COV2.S vaccine versus placebo. The origin of the receptors is a person between 18 and 65 years old who received the Ad26.COV2.S COVID-19 vaccine or a placebo.

The chain combines TRBV6-4 with TRBJ1-2; 10 nucleotides agree with TRBD1. J lost 4 bases, V lost 2 bases, and 4 bases had no gene match. This CDR3 is 15 amino acids long. Germline CDR1 reads MRHNA; CDR2 reads SNTAGT. The CDR3: CASSDRTGGSYGYTF. As DNA, the CDR3 is TGTGCCAGCAGTGACAGGACAGGGGGGAGCTATGGCTACACCTTC.

V and J are TRBV4-1 and TRBJ2-2; 10 bases agree with TRBD1. The J segment lost 3 bases and the V segment lost 4 bases, leaving 8 bases of the junction unmatched. From germline, CDR1 is MGHRA and CDR2 YSYEKL. The CDR3 length is 17 residues. CDR3 in amino acids: CASSPHRQGAYTGELFF. The CDR3 region has the DNA TGCGCCAGCAGCCCCCACCGACAGGGGGCATACACCGGGGAGCTGTTTTTT.

This clone was recorded once. The rearrangement uses TRBV27 and TRBJ1-5; D uncertain. The CDR3 is made up of 14 amino acids. The germline V gene encodes CDR1 MNHEY and CDR2 SMNVEV (reference sequence). Trimming took off 6 bases at V and 5 bases at J, with 14 bases between the two ends. This CDR3 is CASSPLNTDQPQHF. DNA for the CDR3: TGTGCCAGCAGCCCTCTTAACACCGATCAGCCCCAGCATTTT.

The V call is TRBV25-1, the J call TRBJ1-1; D perhaps matches TRBD1 (5 bases). This CDR3 spans 12 amino acids. CDR1 MGHDK and CDR2 SYGVNS come from the germline V gene. Deletions cut 4 bases from V and 5 bases from J, with 8 bases between. The CDR3 here is CASSARGTEAFF. The DNA of the CDR3 is TGTGCCAGCAGTGCAAGGGGAACTGAAGCTTTCTTT.

The V gene is TRBV7-9, the J gene TRBJ2-7; unclear D gene. V gave up 1 base and J gave up 1 base, with 8 bases separating them. The CDR3 contains 14 residues. The germline V gene encodes CDR1 SEHNR and CDR2 FQNEAQ (reference sequence). CDR3 region: CASSLGGLSYEQYF. The DNA of the CDR3 is TGTGCCAGCAGCTTAGGTGGTCTTTCCTACGAGCAGTACTTC. Filled out from reference TRBV7-9 and TRBJ2-7, the complete variable domain reads DTGVSQNPRHKITKRGQNVTFRCDPISEHNRLYWYRQTLGQGPEFLTYFQNEAQLEKSRLLSDRFSAERPKGSFSTLEIQRTEQGDSAMYLCASSLGGLSYEQYFGPGTRLTVT.